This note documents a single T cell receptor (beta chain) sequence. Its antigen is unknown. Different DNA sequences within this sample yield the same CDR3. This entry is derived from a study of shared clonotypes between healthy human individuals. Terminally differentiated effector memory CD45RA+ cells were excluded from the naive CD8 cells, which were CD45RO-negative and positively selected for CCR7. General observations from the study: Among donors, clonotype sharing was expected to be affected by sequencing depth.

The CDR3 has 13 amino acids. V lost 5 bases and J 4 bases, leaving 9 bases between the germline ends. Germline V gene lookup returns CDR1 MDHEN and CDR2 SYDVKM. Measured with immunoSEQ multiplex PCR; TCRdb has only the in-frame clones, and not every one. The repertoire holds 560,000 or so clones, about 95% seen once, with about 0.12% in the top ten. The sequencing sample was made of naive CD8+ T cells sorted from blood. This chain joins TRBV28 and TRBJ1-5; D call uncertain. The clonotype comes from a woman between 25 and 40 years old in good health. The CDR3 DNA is TGTGCCAGCAGTCCGGATTCGAATCAGCCCCAGCATTTT. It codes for CASSPDSNQPQHF.